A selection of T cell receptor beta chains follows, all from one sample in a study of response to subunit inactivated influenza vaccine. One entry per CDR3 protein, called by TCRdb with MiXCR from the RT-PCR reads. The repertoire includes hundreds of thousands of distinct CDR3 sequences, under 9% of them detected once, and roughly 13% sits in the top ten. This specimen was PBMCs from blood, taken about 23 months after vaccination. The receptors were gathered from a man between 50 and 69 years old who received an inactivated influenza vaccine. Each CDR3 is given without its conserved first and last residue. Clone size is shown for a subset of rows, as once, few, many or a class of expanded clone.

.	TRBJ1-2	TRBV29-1	SVETGGYT
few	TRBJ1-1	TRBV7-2	ASSLDLTRNTEAF
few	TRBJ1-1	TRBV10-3	AIKQGLNTEAF
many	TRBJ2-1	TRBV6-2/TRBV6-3	ASSKTSGRGNEQF
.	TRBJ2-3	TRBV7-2	ASSRQAPSTDTQY
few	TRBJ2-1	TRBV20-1	SARGERESYNEQF
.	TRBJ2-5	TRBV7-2	ASSRASLGPQETQY
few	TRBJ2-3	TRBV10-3	AISGSSGPAPSTDTQY
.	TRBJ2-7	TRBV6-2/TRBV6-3	ASSLMRGGATEQY
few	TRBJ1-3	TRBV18	ASSPTLSDAGNTIY
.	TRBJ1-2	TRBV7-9	ASSHDSGYGYT
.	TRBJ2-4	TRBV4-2	ASSQGVRDGMVQY
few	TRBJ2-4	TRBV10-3	AISELAQGRAENIQY
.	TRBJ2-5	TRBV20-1	SAPTRPDEKTQY
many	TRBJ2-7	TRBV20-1	SAWGLAGGYEQY
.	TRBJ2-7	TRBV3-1	ASSKEVPWTHEQY
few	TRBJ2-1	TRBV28	ATETSGGANEQF
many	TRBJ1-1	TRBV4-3	ASSQDQGWSTEAF
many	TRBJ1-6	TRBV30	AWSRGGSPLH
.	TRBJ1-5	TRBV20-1	SARLGPNQPQH
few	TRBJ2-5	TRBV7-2	ASTLRGLKETQY
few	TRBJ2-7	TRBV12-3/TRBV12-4	ASTQGLHYEQY
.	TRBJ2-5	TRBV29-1	SVDGVGETQY
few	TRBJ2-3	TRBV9	ASSVGLGFSSDTQY